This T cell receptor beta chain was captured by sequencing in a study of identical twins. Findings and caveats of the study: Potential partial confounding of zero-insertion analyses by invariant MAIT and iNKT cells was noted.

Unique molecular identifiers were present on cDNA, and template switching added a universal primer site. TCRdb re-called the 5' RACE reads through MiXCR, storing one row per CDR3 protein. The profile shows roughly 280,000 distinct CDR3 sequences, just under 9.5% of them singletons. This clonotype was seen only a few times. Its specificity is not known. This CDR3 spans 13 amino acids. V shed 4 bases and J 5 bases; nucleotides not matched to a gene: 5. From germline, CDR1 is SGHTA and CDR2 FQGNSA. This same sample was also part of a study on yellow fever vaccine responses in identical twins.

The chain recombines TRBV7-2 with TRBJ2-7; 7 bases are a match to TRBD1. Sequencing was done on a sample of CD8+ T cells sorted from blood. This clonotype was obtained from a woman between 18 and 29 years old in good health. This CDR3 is CASSWTGQDEQYF. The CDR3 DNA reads TGTGCCAGCAGCTGGACAGGTCAGGACGAGCAGTACTTC.